A single sample is the source of the 6 T cell receptor beta chains below, sequenced in a study of blood T cells in healthy people across ages. The authors ran a second PCR of 7 to 11 cycles using a sample-barcoded 5' primer and a J-beta primer mix. One entry per CDR3 protein results from TCRdb running MiXCR on the 5' RACE reads. The table includes about 770,000 distinct CDR3 sequences, under 45% detected once. Sequencing input: blood. All receptors come from a man aged 55 to 70 in good health.

The chain links TRBV6-6 to TRBJ2-4; TRBD2 agrees at 7 bases. The J call may be mistaken, given a closer DNA end match to TRBJ2-7. The germline V gene has CDR1 MNHNY and CDR2 SVGAGI (reference sequence). CDR3 length: 16 amino acids. The CDR3 is CASSNPAVAGTYEQYF. The CDR3 bases are TGTGCCAGCAGTAACCCGGCAGTAGCGGGCACGTACGAGCAGTACTTC.

The chain recombines TRBV29-1 with TRBJ2-2; TRBD1 aligns across 7 bases. V trimming: 6 bases; J trimming: 6 bases; junction bases outside the gene matches: 7. This CDR3 contains 13 residues. Germline values: CDR1 SQVTM, CDR2 ANQGSEA. CDR3 DNA: TGCAGCGTCCGGGACAGAAATTCCGGGGAGCTGTTTTTT. Translated: CSVRDRNSGELFF.

This clonotype has a handful of counts. The rearrangement joins TRBV12-3 or TRBV12-4 to TRBJ1-1; D not resolved. The V gene lost 2 bases and the J gene lost 6 bases, with 10 bases spanning the gap. The CDR3 is 13 amino acids. Here the CDR3 DNA reads TGTGCCAGCAGTTTAAGGACGGGCCCTGAAGCTTTCTTT. Its translation: CASSLRTGPEAFF.

This clonotype appeared a few times. The chain recombines TRBV11-2 with TRBJ1-2, with 9 bases fitting TRBD1. Germline CDR1 is SGHAT and CDR2 is FQNNGV. Unmatched junction bases numbered 5, after V lost 7 bases and J lost 2 bases. The CDR3 extends over 14 amino acids. The CDR3 is CASTSGTGNYGYTF. The CDR3 DNA follows: TGTGCCAGCACCTCCGGGACAGGGAACTATGGCTACACCTTC.

This rearrangement joins TRBV7-2 to TRBJ1-1, with D unclear. V was trimmed by 2 bases and J by 1 base, leaving 8 bases between them. Germline values: CDR1 SGHTA, CDR2 FQGNSA. The CDR3 contains 14 residues. The CDR3 loop reads CASSLHTRNTEAFF. CDR3 sequence (DNA): TGTGCCAGCAGCTTACATACTCGGAACACTGAAGCTTTCTTT.

The chain couples TRBV7-9 to TRBJ1-3, with a possible D match to TRBD1 (5 bases). V dropped 5 bases and J dropped 7 bases, with 12 bases sitting between them. Germline loops: CDR1 SEHNR, CDR2 FQNEAQ (reference sequence). The CDR3 consists of 13 residues. The CDR3 loop reads CASSLLGENTIYF. DNA for the CDR3: TGTGCCAGCAGCCTTCTAGGGGAGAACACCATATATTTT.